One and the same sample provided the 31 T cell receptor beta chains below, sequenced in a study of cytomegalovirus exposure and HLA in healthy donors. Both 60 Vbeta primers and 13 Jbeta primers went into the PCR. TCRdb keeps only in-frame clones here, not all; method: immunoSEQ multiplex PCR. Among about 160,000 clones listed, around four fifths were seen once. Sequencing input: PBMCs. The receptors originated from a young man in good health and CMV-seropositive.

This clone appeared a few times. The rearrangement joins TRBV19 to TRBJ1-3; TRBD1 aligns across 10 bases. V was clipped by 6 bases and J by 2 bases; unmatched bases: 7. CDR3 length: 16 amino acids. In germline, CDR1 is LNHDA, CDR2 SQIVND (reference sequence). CDR3 nucleotides: TGTGCCAGTAGCTCCGGGACAGGGGTAGCTGGAAACACCATATATTTT. Translating it yields CASSSGTGVAGNTIYF. Using reference TRBV19 and TRBJ1-3 for the parts outside the CDR3, the full variable domain is DGGITQSPKYLFRKEGQNVTLSCEQNLNHDAMYWYRQDPGQGLRLIYYSQIVNDFQKGDIAEGYSVSREKKESFPLTVTSAQKNPTAFYLCASSSGTGVAGNTIYFGEGSWLTVV.

This clone was counted a single time. The chain has TRBV4-1 and TRBJ1-5; 9 nucleotides agree with TRBD1. Germline loops: CDR1 MGHRA, CDR2 YSYEKL. The CDR3 totals 16 residues. The V segment lost 4 bases and the J segment 7 bases; nucleotides outside the gene matches: 11. Here the CDR3 DNA reads TGCGCCAGCAGCCGAGGGACAGGGTTGGTTTGGCAGCCCCAGCATTTT. As protein: CASSRGTGLVWQPQHF.

The rearrangement uses TRBV19 and TRBJ2-1, with 7 bases identical to TRBD2. The CDR3 consists of 13 residues. V dropped 8 bases and J dropped 2; count of bases not matched to a gene: 3. Germline V gene lookup returns CDR1 LNHDA and CDR2 SQIVND (reference sequence). CDR3 bases: TGTGCCAGTCAGAGCGGGGCCTACAATGAGCAGTTCTTC. It codes for CASQSGAYNEQFF. Using reference TRBV19 and TRBJ2-1 for the parts outside the CDR3, the full variable domain is DGGITQSPKYLFRKEGQNVTLSCEQNLNHDAMYWYRQDPGQGLRLIYYSQIVNDFQKGDIAEGYSVSREKKESFPLTVTSAQKNPTAFYLCASQSGAYNEQFFGPGTRLTVL.

The J gene is TRBJ2-3, the V gene TRBV2, with TRBD2 as a possible D gene (6 bases). CDR3 length: 15 residues. Germline V CDR1 and CDR2: SNHLY, FYNNEI. Trimming removed 3 bases at V and 2 bases at J, with 12 bases between. CDR3 amino acids: CASSDAGTVTDTQYF. As DNA, the CDR3 is TGTGCCAGCAGTGACGCGGGGACGGTCACAGATACGCAGTATTTT.

V is TRBV13 and J is TRBJ2-7, with 14 bases fitting TRBD2. CDR3 length: 19 residues. V dropped 5 bases and J dropped 1; count of bases not matched to a gene: 13. The germline V gene has CDR1 PRHDT and CDR2 FYEKMQ (reference sequence). DNA of the CDR3: TGTGCCAGCAGCGGGCCGAATGGACTAGCGGGAGGTGGTTCCTACGAGCAGTACTTC. This sequence encodes CASSGPNGLAGGGSYEQYF.

The rearrangement uses TRBV19 and TRBJ1-1, with 9 bases identical to TRBD1. The germline gives CDR1 LNHDA, CDR2 SQIVND (reference sequence). V was clipped by 1 base and J by 1 base; unmatched bases: 7. The CDR3 sequence is 17 residues long. CDR3 nucleotide sequence: TGTGCCAGTAGTATAGTCACTCGGGGACAGGGGAACACTGAAGCTTTCTTT. This gives the protein CASSIVTRGQGNTEAFF.

The rearrangement links TRBV30 to TRBJ2-1, with D maybe TRBD2 (6 bases). The CDR3 runs to 15 residues. The germline gives CDR1 GTSNPN, CDR2 SVGIG (reference sequence). The V end was cut by 2 bases, the J end by 5 bases, with 16 bases between. Here the CDR3 reads CAWSSRGLTNNEQFF. The CDR3, as DNA: TGTGCCTGGAGTAGTAGGGGACTGACTAACAATGAGCAGTTCTTC.

V and J are TRBV7-8 and TRBJ2-2, with TRBD2 matching over 7 bases. Unmatched junction bases numbered 1, after V lost 5 bases and J lost 1 base. The germline gives CDR1 SGHVS, CDR2 FQNEAQ. This CDR3 is built from 14 residues. The CDR3 is CASSPGGNTGELFF. The CDR3 DNA reads TGTGCCAGCAGCCCGGGAGGGAACACCGGGGAGCTGTTTTTT.

The rearrangement joins TRBV4-3 to TRBJ1-6, with 8 positions matching TRBD1. Trimming removed 5 bases from V and 7 bases from J; junction bases left unmatched: 7. Germline CDR1 is LGHNA and CDR2 is YSLEER. This CDR3 region has 15 residues. This chain's CDR3 is CASSKGQGGNSPLHF. Here the CDR3 DNA reads TGCGCCAGCAGCAAAGGACAGGGTGGGAATTCACCCCTCCACTTT.

V usage is TRBV30 and J usage is TRBJ2-7; TRBD1 matches at 9 bases. Germline loops: CDR1 GTSNPN, CDR2 SVGIG (reference sequence). J gave up 6 bases and V 5 bases, and 8 bases lay outside the gene matches. The CDR3 has 13 residues. In nucleotides, the CDR3 is TGTGCCTGGGCAGGACAGGGGACGTCCGAGCAGTACTTC. Amino acids: CAWAGQGTSEQYF.

In regard to this clone: The CDR3 does not end in the conserved phenylalanine or tryptophan, so this is likely a read error. V usage is TRBV2 and J usage is TRBJ1-6; D remains ambiguous. Trimming left V 0 bases short and J 0 bases short, with 12 bases between. This CDR3 spans 18 amino acids. Germline values: CDR1 SNHLY, CDR2 FYNNEI. The CDR3 is CASSEAGLGSSYNSPLHL. As DNA, the CDR3 is TGTGCCAGCAGTGAAGCGGGCCTTGGATCCTCCTATAATTCACCCCTCCACCTT.

This chain uses TRBV5-4 with TRBJ2-5, with D possibly TRBD2 on 7 matching bases. Germline V lookup: CDR1 SGHNT, CDR2 YYREEE (reference sequence). The CDR3 is 13 residues long. V was cut by 7 bases and J by 4 bases, with 14 bases left in between. CDR3 amino acids: CASGEGGGETQYF. DNA of the CDR3: TGTGCCAGCGGTGAGGGGGGGGGAGAGACCCAGTACTTC.

This sequence joins TRBV19 and TRBJ2-2, with D perhaps matching TRBD2 (6 bases). V lost 5 bases and J lost 7, with 17 bases in between. This CDR3 region has 15 residues. The germline V gene has CDR1 LNHDA and CDR2 SQIVND (reference sequence). DNA of the CDR3: TGTGCCAGTAGTCCCCGACTAGTGCTCAGCGGGGAGCTGTTTTTT. Protein product: CASSPRLVLSGELFF.

V is TRBV4-2 and J is TRBJ2-7, with D perhaps TRBD2 (6 bases). CDR3 length: 14 residues. Germline V gene sequence: CDR1 LGHNA, CDR2 YNFKEQ. With 5 bases removed from V and 5 bases from J, the gap between germline ends came to 16 bases. The CDR3 sequence is CASSTVEGLHEQYF. The CDR3 nucleotides are TGTGCCAGCAGCACGGTGGAGGGATTACACGAGCAGTACTTC.

CDR3 sequence (DNA): TGTGCCAGCAGCTTGGGGCAGGGGCGGTACAATGAGCAGTTCTTC. Encoded protein: CASSLGQGRYNEQFF. The chain employs TRBV5-4 and TRBJ2-1, with TRBD1 as a possible D gene (6 bases). The CDR3 contains 15 residues. V lost 0 bases, J lost 4 bases, and 11 bases lay in between. The germline CDR1 and CDR2 sequences are SGHNT and YYREEE (reference sequence).

This clone was seen more than once but under ten times. The CDR3, as DNA: TGTGCCAGCAGTGTGGCTAGCGGATTCACAGATACGCAGTATTTT. Its protein is CASSVASGFTDTQYF. The chain is built from TRBV9 and TRBJ2-3; 7 bases agree with TRBD2. Trimming took 5 bases from V and 2 from J; bases not matched to a gene: 8. The CDR3 totals 15 residues. Germline loops: CDR1 SGDLS, CDR2 YYNGEE.

This chain uses TRBV5-6 with TRBJ1-4, with TRBD1 matching 7 bases. This CDR3 is 14 amino acids long. Germline trimming cut 4 bases from V and 4 bases from J; bases unmatched to any gene: 4. Germline CDR1 SGHDT, CDR2 YYEEEE. CDR3 sequence (DNA): TGTGCCAGCAGCCCGGACAGGCTTAATGAAAAACTGTTTTTT. This codes for CASSPDRLNEKLFF.

This chain connects TRBV2 to TRBJ2-1; no clear D. CDR3 length equals 11 residues. Germline V gives CDR1 SNHLY, CDR2 FYNNEI. V was clipped by 5 bases and J by 9 bases, with 8 bases between them. The CDR3 sequence is CASSSELEQFF. The CDR3 nucleotides are TGTGCCAGCAGTAGTGAACTTGAGCAGTTCTTC.

This clone is a singleton in its sample. The CDR3 protein is CASSQGGGLHYGYTF. In DNA, the CDR3 is TGCGCCAGCAGCCAAGGGGGGGGGCTTCACTATGGCTACACCTTC. This chain links TRBV4-1 with TRBJ1-2, with D possibly TRBD1 on 6 matching bases. The CDR3 consists of 15 residues. V was cut by 1 base and J by 3 bases, with 12 bases left in between. From germline, CDR1 is MGHRA and CDR2 YSYEKL.

V is TRBV5-6 and J is TRBJ2-7, with TRBD1 matching 8 bases. In germline, CDR1 is SGHDT, CDR2 YYEEEE. The CDR3 is 15 residues long. J was trimmed by 9 bases and V by 4 bases; bases with no gene match: 15. CDR3 DNA: TGTGCCAGCAGCCAAAGGACAGGGTTGGCTTTGGTGCAGTACTTC. It codes for CASSQRTGLALVQYF.

The V gene is TRBV7-3, the J gene TRBJ2-5, with D perhaps matching TRBD2 (6 bases). The CDR3 sequence is 13 residues long. The germline V gene has CDR1 SGHTA and CDR2 FQGTGA. V lost 0 bases, J lost 7 bases, and 9 bases lay in between. For the CDR3, the DNA is TGTGCCAGCAGCTTAACGTTGGAGGGGACCCAGTACTTC. It yields the protein CASSLTLEGTQYF.

The chain employs TRBV19 and TRBJ1-1, with a weak D call TRBD1 (6 bases). Germline V gene lookup returns CDR1 LNHDA and CDR2 SQIVND (reference sequence). Between the trimmed V and J ends, which lost 5 bases and 1 base, there was a span of 14 bases. The CDR3 extends over 15 amino acids. The CDR3 reads CASSFSDSPNTEAFF. The DNA of the CDR3 is TGTGCCAGTAGTTTTTCGGACAGCCCGAACACTGAAGCTTTCTTT.

Notes on this clone: Sequence at one end of the junction differs from germline and may be a read error. J is TRBJ1-1 and V is TRBV5-4; D remains unclear. This CDR3 has 16 amino acids. The germline V gene encodes CDR1 SGHNT and CDR2 YYREEE (reference sequence). CDR3 protein: CASSQVLFSGNTEAFF. CDR3 DNA sequence: TGCGCCAGCAGCCAAGTTCTCTTCAGTGGGAACACTGAAGCTTTCTTT.

The chain is built from TRBV6-5 and TRBJ2-7, with D perhaps TRBD1 (6 bases). The germline V and J ends were trimmed by 8 bases and 4 bases, with 18 bases remaining between them. The CDR3 loop spans 14 amino acids. Germline CDR1 MNHEY, CDR2 SVGAGI. CDR3 loop: CASRFGQGIYEQYF. The CDR3 nucleotides are TGTGCCAGCCGCTTTGGTCAGGGGATATACGAGCAGTACTTC.

The gene calls are TRBV13 and TRBJ2-5, with 7 positions matching TRBD2. V trimming: 5 bases; J trimming: 2 bases; junction bases outside the gene matches: 8. The CDR3 extends over 15 amino acids. Germline-derived CDR1 and CDR2 are PRHDT and FYEKMQ (reference sequence). CDR3 in DNA: TGTGCCAGCAGCCCCGGGCTAGCGGCACAAGAGACCCAGTACTTC. Its translation is CASSPGLAAQETQYF. Variable domain in full (rest from reference TRBV13 and TRBJ2-5): AAGVIQSPRHLIKEKRETATLKCYPIPRHDTVYWYQQGPGQDPQFLISFYEKMQSDKGSIPDRFSAQQFSDYHSELNMSSLELGDSALYFCASSPGLAAQETQYFGPGTRLLVL.

J is TRBJ2-3 and V is TRBV27; TRBD2 matches at 10 bases. This CDR3 has 19 amino acids. Per the germline V gene, CDR1 is MNHEY and CDR2 is SMNVEV (reference sequence). Germline trimming cut 7 bases from V and 2 bases from J; bases unmatched to any gene: 18. The DNA for the CDR3 is TGTGCCAGCATCCGGTTCGCGCTAGCGGGGGTGGAGAACACAGATACGCAGTATTTT. Translation gives CASIRFALAGVENTDTQYF.

The chain combines TRBV19 with TRBJ2-5, with 11 nucleotides matching TRBD2. V was pared by 6 bases and J by 5 bases, with 8 bases of the junction left unmatched. The CDR3 runs to 15 residues. CDR1 is LNHDA and CDR2 is SQIVND in the germline V gene (reference sequence). In DNA, the CDR3 is TGTGCCAGTAGACTGACTAGCGGGGTCCGTGAGACCCAGTACTTC. Translated, it gives CASRLTSGVRETQYF.

There are a few counts of this clone. The chain joins TRBV5-1 to TRBJ2-7; maybe TRBD2 (6 bases). With 0 bases removed from V and 0 bases from J, the gap between germline ends came to 13 bases. The CDR3 runs to 16 residues. Looked up from germline, CDR1 is SGHRS and CDR2 is YFSETQ. The DNA for the CDR3 is TGCGCCAGCAGCTTGGACGGTGGGGGGAGCTCCTACGAGCAGTACTTC. Protein product: CASSLDGGGSSYEQYF.

The rearrangement joins TRBV15 to TRBJ2-1; D may be TRBD2 (6 bases). The CDR3 sequence is 19 residues long. Trimming left V 0 bases short and J 1 base short, with 19 bases between. Germline values: CDR1 LNHNV, CDR2 YYDKDF (reference sequence). The DNA for the CDR3 is TGTGCCACCAGCAGAGATGGTGGTTGGGCGGGACGATCCTACAATGAGCAGTTCTTC. This translates into CATSRDGGWAGRSYNEQFF. The full variable domain, completed using reference TRBV15 and TRBJ2-1, is DAMVIQNPRYQVTQFGKPVTLSCSQTLNHNVMYWYQQKSSQAPKLLFHYYDKDFNNEADTPDNFQSRRPNTSFCFLDIRSPGLGDTAMYLCATSRDGGWAGRSYNEQFFGPGTRLTVL.

V usage is TRBV6-1 and J usage is TRBJ2-1; 7 nucleotides match TRBD1. CDR3 length equals 14 residues. CDR1 and CDR2 from the germline V gene are MNHNS and SASEGT. Germline trimming cut 5 bases from V and 8 bases from J; bases unmatched to any gene: 9. The CDR3 DNA reads as TGTGCCAGCAGTCCCCAAAGACAGGGCGATGAGCAGTTCTTC. Translation: CASSPQRQGDEQFF.

The J gene is TRBJ1-1, the V gene TRBV6-5; 8 nucleotides align to TRBD1. CDR1 and CDR2 from the germline V gene are MNHEY and SVGAGI. This CDR3 has 16 residues. J gave up 2 bases and V 4 bases, and 9 bases lay outside the gene matches. The CDR3 sequence is CASSSTRTGSNTEAFF. The CDR3 DNA sequence: TGTGCCAGCAGTTCCACTCGGACAGGGTCAAACACTGAAGCTTTCTTT.